This T cell receptor beta chain was found in a study of CD8+ T cells in alopecia areata. The CDR3 is made up of 13 amino acids. V lost 1 base and J 8 bases, leaving 11 bases between the germline ends. CDR1 and CDR2 from the germline V gene are SGHNT and YENEEA. Treatment: oral pan-JAK inhibitor, 5-10 mg twice daily. PBMC-derived CD4+ and CD8+ T cells were sorted. Investigators isolated RNA and reverse transcribed it into cDNA to act as the sequencing template. TCRdb keeps only in-frame clones here, not all; method: immunoSEQ multiplex PCR. The table has over 200,000 clones, around 66% seen once; the top ten hold roughly 4.2%.

Sequenced here: CD4+ T cells sorted from blood, sampled at week 4, from a patient treated with tofacitinib. This rearrangement joins TRBV11-3 to TRBJ1-2; D is possibly TRBD1 (6 bases). The TCR comes from a human donor with alopecia areata. The CDR3 sequence is CASSLVGGLGYTF. CDR3 DNA: TGTGCCAGCAGCTTAGTAGGGGGATTGGGCTACACCTTC.